One and the same sample provided the 26 T cell receptor beta chains below, sequenced in a study of cytomegalovirus exposure and HLA in healthy donors. The PCR was carried out with 60 Vbeta primers and 13 Jbeta primers. The data were produced by immunoSEQ multiplex PCR, yet TCRdb's version contains in-frame clones alone and is incomplete. The sample shows some 100,000 clones, approximately 73% of them seen only once. The source material was PBMCs. The receptor set was obtained from a man aged 35 to 55 in good health and CMV-seronegative.

The rearrangement links TRBV19 to TRBJ1-1; 11 bases align to TRBD1. Germline V gene lookup returns CDR1 LNHDA and CDR2 SQIVND (reference sequence). Trimming took 6 bases from V and 5 from J; bases not matched to a gene: 11. CDR3 size: 16 residues. The CDR3 protein is CASRIGTGGYRTEAFF. The DNA for the CDR3 is TGTGCCAGTAGGATCGGGACAGGGGGATACAGAACTGAAGCTTTCTTT.

J is TRBJ2-2 and V is TRBV5-1, with a weak D call TRBD1 (6 bases). The V gene's germline CDR1 is SGHRS and CDR2 YFSETQ. Trimming left V 2 bases short and J 5 bases short, with 16 bases between. The CDR3 is 16 residues long. The CDR3 nucleotides read TGCGCCAGCAGCTTAAGGGACACCGCGGGTACCGGGGAGCTGTTTTTT. Translation gives CASSLRDTAGTGELFF. The complete variable domain, with remaining parts taken from reference TRBV5-1 and TRBJ2-2, reads KAGVTQTPRYLIKTRGQQVTLSCSPISGHRSVSWYQQTPGQGLQFLFEYFSETQRNKGNFPGRFSGRQFSNSRSEMNVSTLELGDSALYLCASSLRDTAGTGELFFGEGSRLTVL.

The CDR3 sequence: CASSLGRGFHEQYF. CDR3 in DNA: TGTGCCAGCAGCCTAGGGCGGGGATTCCACGAGCAGTACTTC. The V gene is TRBV7-8, the J gene TRBJ2-7; the D gene is possibly TRBD2 (6 bases). The CDR3 consists of 14 residues. Germline V gives CDR1 SGHVS, CDR2 FQNEAQ. Trimming removed 5 bases at V and 5 bases at J, with 16 bases between.

The table lists this clone with a few counts. The chain recombines TRBV4-1 with TRBJ2-1, with D possibly TRBD2 on 6 matching bases. The CDR3 spans 17 residues. The germline V and J ends were trimmed by 1 base and 8 bases, with 21 bases remaining between them. CDR1 and CDR2 from the germline V gene are MGHRA and YSYEKL. CDR3 DNA: TGCGCCAGCAGCCAAGTAGCGGAGGGAAGGTGGAGAGATGAGCAGTTCTTC. Protein product: CASSQVAEGRWRDEQFF.

The J gene is TRBJ2-7, the V gene TRBV11-2, with 7 bases lining up with TRBD1. The V and J ends lost 1 base and 2 bases, in that order; junction bases with no gene match: 8. This CDR3 is built from 16 residues. Germline V gene data show CDR1 as SGHAT and CDR2 as FQNNGV. This chain's CDR3 is CASSLVGSRGTYEQYF. The CDR3 nucleotides are TGTGCCAGCAGCTTAGTAGGTAGCAGGGGGACCTACGAGCAGTACTTC.

This chain uses TRBV4-1 with TRBJ2-7; TRBD2 might be the D (5 bases). The CDR3 runs to 16 residues. In germline, CDR1 is MGHRA, CDR2 YSYEKL. Between the trimmed V and J ends, which lost 4 bases and 0 bases, there was a span of 16 bases. CDR3 in DNA: TGCGCCAGCAGCCCCTTTGCCGCCGGGGTCTCCTACGAGCAGTACTTC. This sequence encodes CASSPFAAGVSYEQYF.

The V gene is TRBV4-2, the J gene TRBJ2-1, with D possibly TRBD1 on 5 matching bases. With 0 bases removed from V and 8 bases from J, the gap between germline ends came to 17 bases. The CDR3 runs to 16 residues. The germline V gene encodes CDR1 LGHNA and CDR2 YNFKEQ. The CDR3 sequence: CASSQDPQVGADEQFF. CDR3 nucleotides: TGTGCCAGCAGCCAAGATCCTCAAGTAGGGGCGGATGAGCAGTTCTTC.

This chain connects TRBV27 to TRBJ1-3; TRBD1 agrees at 12 bases. V lost 6 bases and J lost 4; bases outside the gene matches: 10. CDR3 length: 17 residues. Germline V lookup: CDR1 MNHEY, CDR2 SMNVEV (reference sequence). CDR3 DNA: TGTGCCAGCAGACCAAAGGGACAGGGGGCGCAGGGAAACACCATATATTTT. Amino acids: CASRPKGQGAQGNTIYF.

V and J are TRBV12-5 and TRBJ2-7, with 7 bases aligning to TRBD2. The CDR3 is 17 residues long. Germline trimming cut 0 bases from V and 1 base from J; bases unmatched to any gene: 9. Looked up from germline, CDR1 is LGHNT and CDR2 is FRNRAP. Here the CDR3 DNA reads TGTGCTAGTGGTTTGGTAGCGGGGCCGGGGGGTTCCTACGAGCAGTACTTC. Residues: CASGLVAGPGGSYEQYF.

In DNA form, the CDR3 reads TGTGCCAGCAGCTTGGAGGCGGGGGGGACTGAAGCTTTCTTT. Amino acids: CASSLEAGGTEAFF. V is TRBV5-4 and J is TRBJ1-1; a weak D match, TRBD1 (5 bases). Trimming pared 0 bases from V and 5 bases from J, leaving 11 bases between. CDR3 length equals 14 residues. The germline V gene has CDR1 SGHNT and CDR2 YYREEE (reference sequence).

About this clone: In the same sample, other DNA sequences code for this CDR3. The rearrangement joins TRBV7-2 to TRBJ1-6; D is ambiguous. The germline gives CDR1 SGHTA, CDR2 FQGNSA. The CDR3 consists of 14 residues. Deletions cut 4 bases from V and 4 bases from J, with 8 bases between. Here the CDR3 reads CASSSPGYNSPLHF. CDR3 nucleotides: TGTGCCAGCAGCTCCCCAGGTTATAATTCACCCCTCCACTTT.

The chain employs TRBV30 and TRBJ1-6; TRBD1 matches 8 bases. The trim removed 1 base at V and 7 bases at J, leaving 3 bases unmatched. The germline V gene encodes CDR1 GTSNPN and CDR2 SVGIG (reference sequence). This CDR3 has 14 amino acids. The CDR3 here is CAWSAGGLNSPLHF. DNA of the CDR3: TGTGCCTGGAGTGCAGGGGGCCTAAATTCACCCCTCCACTTT. Variable domain in full (rest from reference TRBV30 and TRBJ1-6): SQTIHQWPATLVQPVGSPLSLECTVEGTSNPNLYWYRQAAGRGLQLLFYSVGIGQISSEVPQNLSASRPQDRQFILSSKKLLLSDSGFYLCAWSAGGLNSPLHFGNGTRLTVT.

V and J are TRBV5-6 and TRBJ1-2; 7 bases agree with TRBD1. V trimming: 4 bases; J trimming: 6 bases; junction bases outside the gene matches: 9. The CDR3 contains 14 residues. The germline CDR1 and CDR2 sequences are SGHDT and YYEEEE. The CDR3: CASSPPGTEDGYTF. CDR3 DNA sequence: TGTGCCAGCAGCCCACCCGGGACAGAGGATGGCTACACCTTC.

V usage is TRBV11-2 and J usage is TRBJ2-7, with 11 bases matching TRBD1. The CDR3 is made up of 15 amino acids. J lost 0 bases, V lost 11 bases, and 9 bases had no gene match. Looked up from germline, CDR1 is SGHAT and CDR2 is FQNNGV. Written as DNA, the CDR3 is TGTGCCGGAACCCAGGACAGGGGGCCCTCCTACGAGCAGTACTTC. It encodes CAGTQDRGPSYEQYF.

The V gene is TRBV7-2, the J gene TRBJ2-1; TRBD2 matches 8 bases. Losses at the gene ends were 5 bases for V and 7 bases for J; bases not matched to a gene: 13. CDR1 is SGHTA and CDR2 is FQGNSA in the germline V gene. The CDR3 totals 16 residues. The CDR3 DNA reads TGTGCCAGCAGCGGGGGAGCGGGGGCGGCGCGGAATGAGCAGTTCTTC. The encoded protein is CASSGGAGAARNEQFF. Combining the CDR3 with reference TRBV7-2 and TRBJ2-1 gives the whole variable domain GAGVSQSPSNKVTEKGKDVELRCDPISGHTALYWYRQSLGQGLEFLIYFQGNSAPDKSGLPSDRFSAERTGGSVSTLTIQRTQQEDSAVYLCASSGGAGAARNEQFFGPGTRLTVL.

The CDR3 DNA follows: TGTGCCAGCAGCTTAGCCCCGGGAGCTAACTATGGCTACACCTTC. This translates into CASSLAPGANYGYTF. This sequence joins TRBV7-9 and TRBJ1-2; D unresolved. CDR3 length: 15 amino acids. Germline CDR1 and CDR2: SEHNR and FQNEAQ (reference sequence). Trimming left V 0 bases short and J 0 bases short, with 8 bases between.

This clone was observed once. J is TRBJ2-6 and V is TRBV7-2, with D possibly being TRBD1 (5 bases). The length of the CDR3 is 19 residues. Looked up from germline, CDR1 is SGHTA and CDR2 is FQGNSA. The V gene lost 0 bases and the J gene lost 1 base, with 16 bases spanning the gap. The CDR3 DNA is TGTGCCAGCAGCTTAGCGAACGCAGGGTCCTGGTCTGGGGCCAACGTCCTGACTTTC. It codes for CASSLANAGSWSGANVLTF.

The rearrangement links TRBV18 to TRBJ1-2; TRBD1 aligns across 8 bases. V gave up 3 bases and J gave up 7 bases; unmatched junction bases: 4. The CDR3 length is 13 residues. Germline CDR1 and CDR2: KGHSH and LQKENI. CDR3 sequence reads: CASSPTGAGGYTF. DNA of the CDR3: TGTGCCAGCTCACCGACAGGGGCGGGTGGCTACACCTTC. Full variable domain (remainder filled in from reference TRBV18 and TRBJ1-2): NAGVMQNPRHLVRRRGQEARLRCSPMKGHSHVYWYRQLPEEGLKFMVYLQKENIIDESGMPKERFSAEFPKEGPSILRIQQVVRGDSAAYFCASSPTGAGGYTFGSGTRLTVV.

The chain is built from TRBV2 and TRBJ2-7; 11 nucleotides match TRBD1. The CDR3 runs 14 residues. The germline gives CDR1 SNHLY, CDR2 FYNNEI. V was clipped by 4 bases and J by 10 bases; unmatched bases: 9. The CDR3 DNA is TGTGCCAGCAGTGCTCGGACAGGGGGCCTGCCTCAGTACTTC. It translates to CASSARTGGLPQYF.

In DNA form, the CDR3 reads TGTGCCAGCAGCTTAGGAGGGACGAACACCGGGGAGCTGTTTTTT. Amino acid sequence: CASSLGGTNTGELFF. The chain recombines TRBV7-2 with TRBJ2-2, with D possibly matching TRBD2 (5 bases). Trimming took 1 base from V and 0 from J, leaving 6 bases between them. The length of the CDR3 is 15 residues. CDR1 is SGHTA and CDR2 is FQGNSA in the germline V gene.

The chain uses TRBV4-3 and TRBJ1-2, with no clear D. V lost 1 base to trimming and J lost 7 bases, with 13 bases between them. This CDR3 is built from 14 residues. Looked up from germline, CDR1 is LGHNA and CDR2 is YSLEER. CDR3 sequence reads: CASSQVTQSSGYTF. DNA of the CDR3: TGCGCCAGCAGCCAAGTCACGCAATCCAGTGGCTACACCTTC.

The chain recombines TRBV9 with TRBJ2-2, with 8 positions matching TRBD2. Germline V gives CDR1 SGDLS, CDR2 YYNGEE. Trimming at V came to 0 bases and at J to 6 bases, leaving 7 bases not matched to a gene. CDR3 length: 16 amino acids. The CDR3 loop is CASSVDGGGVAGELFF. The CDR3 DNA sequence: TGTGCCAGCAGCGTAGACGGGGGGGGCGTCGCCGGGGAGCTGTTTTTT.

The CDR3 loop is CASSLAFGNTEAFF. The CDR3 bases are TGTGCCAGCAGCTTAGCTTTCGGGAACACTGAAGCTTTCTTT. This chain joins TRBV7-2 and TRBJ1-1, with D hard to call. CDR3 length: 14 residues. The V gene's germline CDR1 is SGHTA and CDR2 FQGNSA. Trimming left V 0 bases short and J 1 base short, with 6 bases between. The variable domain in full, completed from reference TRBV7-2 and TRBJ1-1, reads GAGVSQSPSNKVTEKGKDVELRCDPISGHTALYWYRQSLGQGLEFLIYFQGNSAPDKSGLPSDRFSAERTGGSVSTLTIQRTQQEDSAVYLCASSLAFGNTEAFFGQGTRLTVV.

The chain's CDR3 is CAIRSSGQGAGNTIYF. The DNA for the CDR3 is TGTGCCATCAGGTCCTCGGGACAGGGGGCAGGAAACACCATATATTTT. The chain is built from TRBV10-3 and TRBJ1-3; 12 bases agree with TRBD1. Germline CDR1 reads ENHRY; CDR2 reads SYGVKD. V dropped 6 bases and J dropped 4; count of bases not matched to a gene: 7. This CDR3 is 16 amino acids long.

This clone was counted only a few times. The rearrangement uses TRBV15 and TRBJ2-3; D is possibly TRBD2 (6 bases). The ends were cut back, 0 bases at V and 1 base at J, with 14 bases in the middle. CDR3 length equals 17 residues. Looked up from germline, CDR1 is LNHNV and CDR2 is YYDKDF (reference sequence). This CDR3 reads CATSRDMGSGGTDTQYF. CDR3 nucleotides: TGTGCCACCAGCAGAGATATGGGATCGGGGGGCACAGATACGCAGTATTTT.

This chain connects TRBV7-9 to TRBJ2-7, with TRBD1 identical over 9 bases. J lost 2 bases, V lost 1 base, and 9 bases had no gene match. Germline assignment: CDR1 SEHNR and CDR2 FQNEAQ (reference sequence). CDR3 length: 17 residues. Written as DNA, the CDR3 is TGTGCCAGCAGCTTAGGAGTTTGGGACAGGGATGCCTACGAGCAGTACTTC. Its protein product is CASSLGVWDRDAYEQYF.